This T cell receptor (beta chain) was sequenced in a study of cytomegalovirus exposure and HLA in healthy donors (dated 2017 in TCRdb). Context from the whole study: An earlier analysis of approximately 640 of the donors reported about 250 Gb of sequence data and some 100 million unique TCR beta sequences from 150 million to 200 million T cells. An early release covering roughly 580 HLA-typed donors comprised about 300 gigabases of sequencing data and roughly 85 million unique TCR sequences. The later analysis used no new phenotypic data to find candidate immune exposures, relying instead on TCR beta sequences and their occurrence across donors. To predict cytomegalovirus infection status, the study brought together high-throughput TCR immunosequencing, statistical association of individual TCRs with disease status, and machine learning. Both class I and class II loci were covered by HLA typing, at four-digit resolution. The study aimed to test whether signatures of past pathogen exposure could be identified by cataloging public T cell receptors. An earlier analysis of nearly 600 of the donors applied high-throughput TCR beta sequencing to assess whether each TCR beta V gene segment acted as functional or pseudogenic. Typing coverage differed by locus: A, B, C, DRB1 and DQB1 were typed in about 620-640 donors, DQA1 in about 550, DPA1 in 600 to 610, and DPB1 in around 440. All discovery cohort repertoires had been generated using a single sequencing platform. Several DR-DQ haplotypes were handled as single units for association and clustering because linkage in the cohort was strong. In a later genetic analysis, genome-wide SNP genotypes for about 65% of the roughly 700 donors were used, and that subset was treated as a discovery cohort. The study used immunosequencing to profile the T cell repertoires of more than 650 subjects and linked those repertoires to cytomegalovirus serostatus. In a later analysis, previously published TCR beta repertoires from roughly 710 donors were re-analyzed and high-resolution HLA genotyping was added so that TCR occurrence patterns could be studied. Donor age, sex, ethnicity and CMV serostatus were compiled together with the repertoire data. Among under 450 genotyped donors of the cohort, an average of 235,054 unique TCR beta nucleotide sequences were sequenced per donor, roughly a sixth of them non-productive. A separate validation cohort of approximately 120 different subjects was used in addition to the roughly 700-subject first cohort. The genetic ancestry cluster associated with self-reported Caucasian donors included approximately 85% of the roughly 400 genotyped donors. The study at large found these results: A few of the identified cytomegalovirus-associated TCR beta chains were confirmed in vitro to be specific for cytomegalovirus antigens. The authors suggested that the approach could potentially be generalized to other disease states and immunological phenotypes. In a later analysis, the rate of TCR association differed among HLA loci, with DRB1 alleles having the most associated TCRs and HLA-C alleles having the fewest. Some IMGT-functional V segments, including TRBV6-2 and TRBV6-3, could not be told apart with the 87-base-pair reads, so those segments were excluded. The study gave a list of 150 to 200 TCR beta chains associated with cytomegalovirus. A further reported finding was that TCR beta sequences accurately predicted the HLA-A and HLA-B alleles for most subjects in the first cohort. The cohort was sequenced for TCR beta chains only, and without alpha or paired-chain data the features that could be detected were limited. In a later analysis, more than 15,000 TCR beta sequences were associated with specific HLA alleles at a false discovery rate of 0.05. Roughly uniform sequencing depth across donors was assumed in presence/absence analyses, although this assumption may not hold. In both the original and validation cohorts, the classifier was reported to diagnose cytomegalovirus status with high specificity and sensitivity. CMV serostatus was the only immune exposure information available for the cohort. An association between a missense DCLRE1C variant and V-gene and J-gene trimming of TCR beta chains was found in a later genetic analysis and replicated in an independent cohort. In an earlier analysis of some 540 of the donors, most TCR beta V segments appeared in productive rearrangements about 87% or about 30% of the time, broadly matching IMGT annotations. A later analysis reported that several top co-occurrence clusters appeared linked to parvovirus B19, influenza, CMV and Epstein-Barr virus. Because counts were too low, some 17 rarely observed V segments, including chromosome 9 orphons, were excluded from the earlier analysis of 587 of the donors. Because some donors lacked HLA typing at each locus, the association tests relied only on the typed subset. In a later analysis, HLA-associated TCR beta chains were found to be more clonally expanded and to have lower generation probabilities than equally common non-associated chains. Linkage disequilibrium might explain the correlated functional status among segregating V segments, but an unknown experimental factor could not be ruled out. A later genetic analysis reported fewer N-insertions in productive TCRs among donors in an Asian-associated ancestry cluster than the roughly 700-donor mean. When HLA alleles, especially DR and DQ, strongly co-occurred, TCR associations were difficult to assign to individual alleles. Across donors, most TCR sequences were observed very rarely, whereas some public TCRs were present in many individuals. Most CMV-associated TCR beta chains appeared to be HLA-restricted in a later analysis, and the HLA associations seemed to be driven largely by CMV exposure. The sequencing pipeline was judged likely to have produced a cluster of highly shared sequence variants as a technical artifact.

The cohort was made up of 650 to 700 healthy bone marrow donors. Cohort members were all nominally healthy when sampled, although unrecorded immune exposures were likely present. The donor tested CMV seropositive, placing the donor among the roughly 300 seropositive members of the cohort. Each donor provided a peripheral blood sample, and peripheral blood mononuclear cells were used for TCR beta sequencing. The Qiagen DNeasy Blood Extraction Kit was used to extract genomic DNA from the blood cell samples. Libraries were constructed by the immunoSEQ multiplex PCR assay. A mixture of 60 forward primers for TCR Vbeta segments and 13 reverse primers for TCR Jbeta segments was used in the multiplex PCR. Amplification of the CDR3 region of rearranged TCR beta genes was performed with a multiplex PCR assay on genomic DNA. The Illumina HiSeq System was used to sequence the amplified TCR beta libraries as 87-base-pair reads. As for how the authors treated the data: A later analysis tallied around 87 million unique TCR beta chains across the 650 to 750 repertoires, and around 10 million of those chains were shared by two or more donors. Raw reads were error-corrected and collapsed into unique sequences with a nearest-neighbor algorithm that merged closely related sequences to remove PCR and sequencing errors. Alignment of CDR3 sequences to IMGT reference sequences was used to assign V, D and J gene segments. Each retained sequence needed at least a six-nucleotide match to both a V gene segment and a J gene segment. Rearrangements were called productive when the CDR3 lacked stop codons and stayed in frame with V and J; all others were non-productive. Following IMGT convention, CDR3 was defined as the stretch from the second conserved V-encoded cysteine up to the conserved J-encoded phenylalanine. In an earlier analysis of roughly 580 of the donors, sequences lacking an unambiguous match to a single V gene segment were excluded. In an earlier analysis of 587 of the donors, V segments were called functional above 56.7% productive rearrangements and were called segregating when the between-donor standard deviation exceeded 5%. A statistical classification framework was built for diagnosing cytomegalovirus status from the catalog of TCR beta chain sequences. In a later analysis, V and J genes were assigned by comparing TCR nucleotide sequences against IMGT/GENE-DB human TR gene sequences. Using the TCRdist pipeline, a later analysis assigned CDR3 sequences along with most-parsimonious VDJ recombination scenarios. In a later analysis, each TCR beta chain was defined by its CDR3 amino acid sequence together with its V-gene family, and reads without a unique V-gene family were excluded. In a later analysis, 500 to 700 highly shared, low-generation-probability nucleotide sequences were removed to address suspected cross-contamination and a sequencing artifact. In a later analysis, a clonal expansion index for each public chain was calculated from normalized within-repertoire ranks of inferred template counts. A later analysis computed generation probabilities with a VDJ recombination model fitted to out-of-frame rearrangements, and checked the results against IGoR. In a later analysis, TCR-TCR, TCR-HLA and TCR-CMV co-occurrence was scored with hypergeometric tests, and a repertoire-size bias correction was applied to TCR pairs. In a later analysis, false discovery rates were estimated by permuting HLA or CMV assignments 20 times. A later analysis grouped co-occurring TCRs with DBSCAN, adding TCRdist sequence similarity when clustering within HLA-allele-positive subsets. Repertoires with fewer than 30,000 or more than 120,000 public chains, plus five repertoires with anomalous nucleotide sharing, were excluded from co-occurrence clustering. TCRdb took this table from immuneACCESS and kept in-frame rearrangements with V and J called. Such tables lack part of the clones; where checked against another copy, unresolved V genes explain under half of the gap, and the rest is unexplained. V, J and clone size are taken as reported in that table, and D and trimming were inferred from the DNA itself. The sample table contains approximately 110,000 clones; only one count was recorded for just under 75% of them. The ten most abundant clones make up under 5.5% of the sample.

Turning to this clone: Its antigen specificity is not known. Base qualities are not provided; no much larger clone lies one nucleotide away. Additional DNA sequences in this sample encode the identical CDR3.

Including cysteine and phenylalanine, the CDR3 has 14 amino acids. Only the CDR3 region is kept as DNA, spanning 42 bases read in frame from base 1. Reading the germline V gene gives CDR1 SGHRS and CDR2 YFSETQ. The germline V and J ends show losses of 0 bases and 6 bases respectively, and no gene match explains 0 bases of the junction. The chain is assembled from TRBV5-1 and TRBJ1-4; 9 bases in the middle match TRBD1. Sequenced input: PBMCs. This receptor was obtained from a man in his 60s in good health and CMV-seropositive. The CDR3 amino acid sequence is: CASSLGQGDEKLFF. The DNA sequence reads TGCGCCAGCAGCTTGGGACAGGGGGATGAAAAACTGTTTTTT. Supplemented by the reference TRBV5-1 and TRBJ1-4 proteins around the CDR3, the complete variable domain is KAGVTQTPRYLIKTRGQQVTLSCSPISGHRSVSWYQQTPGQGLQFLFEYFSETQRNKGNFPGRFSGRQFSNSRSEMNVSTLELGDSALYLCASSLGQGDEKLFFGSGTQLSVL.